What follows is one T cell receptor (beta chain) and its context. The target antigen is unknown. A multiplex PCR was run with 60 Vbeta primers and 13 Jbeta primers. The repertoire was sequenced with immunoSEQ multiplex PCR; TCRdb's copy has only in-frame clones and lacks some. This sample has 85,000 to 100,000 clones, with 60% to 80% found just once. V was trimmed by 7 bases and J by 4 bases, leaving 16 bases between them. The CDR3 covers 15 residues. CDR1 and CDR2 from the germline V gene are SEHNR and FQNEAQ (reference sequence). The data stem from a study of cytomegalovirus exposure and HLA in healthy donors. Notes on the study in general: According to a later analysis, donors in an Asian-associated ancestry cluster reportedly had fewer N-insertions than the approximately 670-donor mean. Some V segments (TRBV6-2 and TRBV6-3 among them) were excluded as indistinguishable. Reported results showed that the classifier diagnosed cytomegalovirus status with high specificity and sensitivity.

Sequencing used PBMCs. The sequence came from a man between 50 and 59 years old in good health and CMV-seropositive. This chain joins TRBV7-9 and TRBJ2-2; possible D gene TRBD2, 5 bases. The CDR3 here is CASNPVARGTGELFF. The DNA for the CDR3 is TGTGCCAGCAACCCGGTAGCGCGTGGCACCGGGGAGCTGTTTTTT.